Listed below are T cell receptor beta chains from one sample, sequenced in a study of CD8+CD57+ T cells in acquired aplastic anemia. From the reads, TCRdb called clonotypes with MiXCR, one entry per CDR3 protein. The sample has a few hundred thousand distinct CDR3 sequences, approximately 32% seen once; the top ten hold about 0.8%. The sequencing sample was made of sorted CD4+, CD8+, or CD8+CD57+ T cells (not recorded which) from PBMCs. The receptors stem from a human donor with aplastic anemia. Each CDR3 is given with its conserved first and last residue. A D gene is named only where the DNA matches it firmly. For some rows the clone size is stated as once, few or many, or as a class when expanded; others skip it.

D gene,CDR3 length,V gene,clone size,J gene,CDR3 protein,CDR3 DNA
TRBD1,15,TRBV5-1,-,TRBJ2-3,CASSGQGASTDTQYF,TGCGCCAGCAGCGGACAGGGAGCTAGCACAGATACGCAGTATTTT
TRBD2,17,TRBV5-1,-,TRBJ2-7,CASSFGTSGGGFYEQYF,TGCGCCAGCAGCTTCGGGACTAGCGGAGGAGGGTTCTACGAGCAGTACTTC
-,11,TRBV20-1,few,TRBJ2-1,CSARKPLEQFF,TGCAGTGCTAGAAAGCCACTTGAGCAGTTCTTC
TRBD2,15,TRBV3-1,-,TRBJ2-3,CASSLTGGRQDTQYF,TGTGCCAGCAGCCTCACGGGCGGGAGGCAAGATACGCAGTATTTT
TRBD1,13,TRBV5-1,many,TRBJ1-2,CASSQEPGGGYTF,TGCGCCAGCAGCCAGGAGCCAGGGGGTGGCTACACCTTC
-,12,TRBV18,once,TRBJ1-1,CASSPLSIEAFF,TGTGCCAGCTCACCATTGAGCATTGAAGCTTTCTTT
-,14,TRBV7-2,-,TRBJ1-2,CASSSPGGGAGYTF,TGTGCCAGCAGCTCACCTGGGGGGGGGGCAGGCTACACCTTC
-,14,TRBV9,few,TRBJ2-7,CASSSILDGYEQYF,TGTGCCAGCAGTTCAATCCTCGACGGCTACGAGCAGTACTTC
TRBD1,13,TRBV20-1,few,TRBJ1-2,CSARVGQGGGYTF,TGCAGTGCTAGAGTCGGACAGGGGGGGGGCTACACCTTC
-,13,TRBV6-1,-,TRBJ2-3,CASRRVGADTQYF,TGTGCCAGCAGAAGGGTGGGGGCAGATACGCAGTATTTT
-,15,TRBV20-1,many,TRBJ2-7,CSARVGGTVTYEQYF,TGCAGTGCTAGAGTCGGCGGGACCGTGACCTACGAGCAGTACTTC
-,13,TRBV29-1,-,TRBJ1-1,CSVAGSWGTEAFF,TGCAGCGTTGCGGGATCCTGGGGCACTGAAGCTTTCTTT
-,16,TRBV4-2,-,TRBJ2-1,CASSQDYGSSYNEQFF,TGTGCCAGCAGCCAAGATTACGGGAGCTCCTACAATGAGCAGTTCTTC
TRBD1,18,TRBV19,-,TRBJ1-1,CASKGIQGRTGVETEAFF,TGTGCCAGTAAAGGGATCCAGGGGAGGACAGGGGTGGAGACTGAAGCTTTCTTT
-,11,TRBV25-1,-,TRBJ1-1,CASGGEVEAFF,TGTGCCAGCGGAGGGGAAGTTGAAGCTTTCTTT
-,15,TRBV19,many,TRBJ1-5,CASRLTGLGNQPQHF,TGTGCCAGTAGGCTGACAGGCCTCGGCAATCAGCCCCAGCATTTT